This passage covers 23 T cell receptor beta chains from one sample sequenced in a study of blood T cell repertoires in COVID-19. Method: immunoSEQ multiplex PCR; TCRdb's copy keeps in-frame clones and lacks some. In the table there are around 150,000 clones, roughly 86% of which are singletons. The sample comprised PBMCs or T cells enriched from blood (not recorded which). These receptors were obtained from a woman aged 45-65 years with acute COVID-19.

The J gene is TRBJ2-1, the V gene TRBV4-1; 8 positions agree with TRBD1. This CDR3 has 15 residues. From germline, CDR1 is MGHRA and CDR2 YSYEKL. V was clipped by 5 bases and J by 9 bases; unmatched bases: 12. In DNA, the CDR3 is TGCGCCAGCAGCACGGACAGGGTCCGTATTGGTGAGCAGTTCTTC. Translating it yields CASSTDRVRIGEQFF.

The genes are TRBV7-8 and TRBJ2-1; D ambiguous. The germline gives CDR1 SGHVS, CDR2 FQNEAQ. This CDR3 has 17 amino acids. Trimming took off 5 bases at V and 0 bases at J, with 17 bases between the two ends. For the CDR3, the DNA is TGTGCCAGCAGCCGCACCCTTGGGCAAAGCTCCTACAATGAGCAGTTCTTC. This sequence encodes CASSRTLGQSSYNEQFF. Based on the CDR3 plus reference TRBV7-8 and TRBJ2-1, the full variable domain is GAGVSQSPRYKVAKRGQDVALRCDPISGHVSLFWYQQALGQGPEFLTYFQNEAQLDKSGLPSDRFFAERPEGSVSTLKIQRTQQEDSAVYLCASSRTLGQSSYNEQFFGPGTRLTVL.

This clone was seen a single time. The CDR3 loop is CASSITGGLNYGYTF. The CDR3 nucleotides are TGTGCCAGTAGTATCACAGGGGGCCTTAACTATGGCTACACCTTC. The chain employs TRBV19 and TRBJ1-2, with 9 bases lining up with TRBD1. The CDR3 runs to 15 residues. V dropped 3 bases and J dropped 1; count of bases not matched to a gene: 3. Germline V lookup: CDR1 LNHDA, CDR2 SQIVND (reference sequence).

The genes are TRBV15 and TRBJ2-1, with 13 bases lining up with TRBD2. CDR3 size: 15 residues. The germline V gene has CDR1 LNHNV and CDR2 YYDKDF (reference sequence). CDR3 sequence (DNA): TGTGTCCATACGACTAGCGGGAGGAGGGAAGGTGAGCAGTTCTTC. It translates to CVHTTSGRREGEQFF. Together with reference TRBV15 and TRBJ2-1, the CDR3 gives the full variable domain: DAMVIQNPRYQVTQFGKPVTLSCSQTLNHNVMYWYQQKSSQAPKLLFHYYDKDFNNEADTPDNFQSRRPNTSFCFLDIRSPGLGDTAMYLCVHTTSGRREGEQFFGPGTRLTVL.

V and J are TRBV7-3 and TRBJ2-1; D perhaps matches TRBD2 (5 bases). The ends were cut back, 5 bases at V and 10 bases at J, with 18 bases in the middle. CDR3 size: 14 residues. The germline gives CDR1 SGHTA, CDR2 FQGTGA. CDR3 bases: TGTGCCAGCAGCCCCGTCCCCCCTCGGGGAGAGCAGTTCTTC. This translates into CASSPVPPRGEQFF.

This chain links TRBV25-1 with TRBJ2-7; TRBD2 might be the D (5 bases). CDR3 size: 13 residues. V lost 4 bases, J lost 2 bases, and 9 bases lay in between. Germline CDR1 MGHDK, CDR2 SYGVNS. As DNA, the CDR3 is TGTGCCAGCAGTGGTTCCGGGACCTACGAGCAGTACTTC. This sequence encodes CASSGSGTYEQYF.

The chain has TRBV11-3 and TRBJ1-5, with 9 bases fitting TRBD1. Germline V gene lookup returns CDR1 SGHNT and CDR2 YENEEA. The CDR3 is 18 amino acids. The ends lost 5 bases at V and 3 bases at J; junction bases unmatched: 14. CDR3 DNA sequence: TGTGCCAGCAGCCTGGGACAGGGCGATGGTAAAAACAATCAGCCCCAGCATTTT. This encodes CASSLGQGDGKNNQPQHF.

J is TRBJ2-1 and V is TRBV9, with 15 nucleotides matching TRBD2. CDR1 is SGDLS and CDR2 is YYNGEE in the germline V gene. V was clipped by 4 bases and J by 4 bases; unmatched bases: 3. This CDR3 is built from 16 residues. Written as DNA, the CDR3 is TGTGCCAGCAGCATGGGACTAGCGGGAGGTTACAATGAGCAGTTCTTC. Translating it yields CASSMGLAGGYNEQFF.

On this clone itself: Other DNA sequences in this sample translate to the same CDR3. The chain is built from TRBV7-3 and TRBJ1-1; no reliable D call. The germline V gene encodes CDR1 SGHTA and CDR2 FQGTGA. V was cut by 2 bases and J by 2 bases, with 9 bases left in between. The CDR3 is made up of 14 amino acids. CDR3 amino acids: CASSLGQANTEAFF. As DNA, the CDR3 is TGTGCCAGCAGCTTAGGCCAGGCAAACACTGAAGCTTTCTTT. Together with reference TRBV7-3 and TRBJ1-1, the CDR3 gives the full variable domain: GAGVSQTPSNKVTEKGKYVELRCDPISGHTALYWYRQSLGQGPEFLIYFQGTGAADDSGLPNDRFFAVRPEGSVSTLKIQRTERGDSAVYLCASSLGQANTEAFFGQGTRLTVV.

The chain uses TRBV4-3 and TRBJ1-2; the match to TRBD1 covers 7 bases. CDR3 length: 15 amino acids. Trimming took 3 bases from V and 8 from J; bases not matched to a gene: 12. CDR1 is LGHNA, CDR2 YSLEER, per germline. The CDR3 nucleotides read TGCGCCAGCAGCCAGGGGCTTGACAGGGCCGAGGGCTACACCTTC. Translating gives CASSQGLDRAEGYTF.

CDR3 nucleotide sequence: TGTGCCAGTAGTCCTACGTGGACTGGCACAGATACGCAGTATTTT. Residues: CASSPTWTGTDTQYF. The chain couples TRBV19 to TRBJ2-3; a possible D gene is TRBD2 (5 bases). In germline, CDR1 is LNHDA, CDR2 SQIVND (reference sequence). Between the trimmed V and J ends, which lost 5 bases and 1 base, there was a span of 13 bases. The CDR3 is 15 amino acids.

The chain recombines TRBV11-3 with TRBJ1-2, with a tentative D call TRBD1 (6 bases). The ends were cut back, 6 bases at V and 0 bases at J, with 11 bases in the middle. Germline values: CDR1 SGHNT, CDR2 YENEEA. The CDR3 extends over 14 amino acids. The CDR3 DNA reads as TGTGCCAGCAGTTCTACAGGGACTAACTATGGCTACACCTTC. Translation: CASSSTGTNYGYTF.

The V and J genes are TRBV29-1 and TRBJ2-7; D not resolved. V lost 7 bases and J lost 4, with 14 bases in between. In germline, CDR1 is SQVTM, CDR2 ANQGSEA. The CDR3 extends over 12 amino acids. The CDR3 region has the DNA TGCAGCGCTATAGTGTCCGATTACGAGCAGTACTTC. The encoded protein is CSAIVSDYEQYF.

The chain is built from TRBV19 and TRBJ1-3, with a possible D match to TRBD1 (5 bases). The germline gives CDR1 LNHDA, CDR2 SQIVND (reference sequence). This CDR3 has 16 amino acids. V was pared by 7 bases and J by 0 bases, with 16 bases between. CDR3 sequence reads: CASKPPTATSGNTIYF. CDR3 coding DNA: TGTGCCAGTAAACCTCCGACAGCAACCTCTGGAAACACCATATATTTT.

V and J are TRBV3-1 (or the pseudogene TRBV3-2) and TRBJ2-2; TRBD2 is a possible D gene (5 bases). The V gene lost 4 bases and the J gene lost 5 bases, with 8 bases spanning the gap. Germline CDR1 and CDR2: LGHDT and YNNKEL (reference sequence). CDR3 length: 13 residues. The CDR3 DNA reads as TGTGCCAGCAGCCCAACTAGGACCGGGGAGCTGTTTTTT. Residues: CASSPTRTGELFF.

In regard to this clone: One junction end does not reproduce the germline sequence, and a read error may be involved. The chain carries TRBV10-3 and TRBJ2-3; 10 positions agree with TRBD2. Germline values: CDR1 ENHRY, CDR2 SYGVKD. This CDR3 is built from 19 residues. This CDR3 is CATSPGLAAGRVGTDTQYF. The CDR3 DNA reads TGTGCCACCAGTCCCGGACTAGCGGCGGGAAGAGTCGGCACAGATACGCAGTATTTT.

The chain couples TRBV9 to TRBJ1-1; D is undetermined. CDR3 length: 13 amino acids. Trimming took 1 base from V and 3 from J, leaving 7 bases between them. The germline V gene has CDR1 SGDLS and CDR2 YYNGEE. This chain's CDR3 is CASSVTDYTEAFF. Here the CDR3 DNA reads TGTGCCAGCAGCGTAACAGATTACACTGAAGCTTTCTTT.

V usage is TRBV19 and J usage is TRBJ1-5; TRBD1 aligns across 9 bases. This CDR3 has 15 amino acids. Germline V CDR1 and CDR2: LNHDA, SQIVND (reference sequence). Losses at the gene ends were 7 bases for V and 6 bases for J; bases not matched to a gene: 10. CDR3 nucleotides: TGTGCCAGTACCCCGGGGGACAGGGTTGGTCAGCCCCAGCATTTT. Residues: CASTPGDRVGQPQHF.

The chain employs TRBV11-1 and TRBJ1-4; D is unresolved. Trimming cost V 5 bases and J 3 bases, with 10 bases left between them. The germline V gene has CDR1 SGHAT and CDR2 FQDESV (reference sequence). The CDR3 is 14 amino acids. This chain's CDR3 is CASSLGAANEKLFF. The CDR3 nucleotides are TGTGCCAGCAGCCTGGGTGCGGCTAATGAAAAACTGTTTTTT.

CDR3 sequence (DNA): TGTGCCAGTAAGGGGGGGGTCACTGAAGCTTTCTTT. Translating it yields CASKGGVTEAFF. The rearrangement joins TRBV19 to TRBJ1-1; maybe TRBD1 (6 bases). The CDR3 extends over 12 amino acids. Per the germline V gene, CDR1 is LNHDA and CDR2 is SQIVND (reference sequence). Deletions cut 7 bases from V and 4 bases from J, with 10 bases between.

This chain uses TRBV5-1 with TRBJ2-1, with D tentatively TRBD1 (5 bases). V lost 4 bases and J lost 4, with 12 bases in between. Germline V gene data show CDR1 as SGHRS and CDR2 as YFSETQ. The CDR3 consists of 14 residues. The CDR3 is CASSLTTAYNEQFF. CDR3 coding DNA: TGCGCCAGCAGCCTAACGACAGCGTACAATGAGCAGTTCTTC.

The CDR3 region is CASSSGDRQSSPLHF. For the CDR3, the DNA is TGTGCCAGCAGTTCTGGGGACAGGCAAAGTTCACCCCTCCACTTT. The rearrangement links TRBV6-5 to TRBJ1-6; 8 bases are a match to TRBD1. CDR3 length equals 15 residues. With 4 bases clipped from V and 9 bases from J, the junction kept 8 bases outside the gene matches. Germline V gene sequence: CDR1 MNHEY, CDR2 SVGAGI.

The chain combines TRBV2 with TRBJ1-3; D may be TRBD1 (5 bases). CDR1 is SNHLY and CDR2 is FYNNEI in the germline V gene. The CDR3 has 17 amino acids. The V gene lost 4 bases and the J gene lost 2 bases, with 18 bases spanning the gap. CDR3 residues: CASSVPGSISAGNTIYF. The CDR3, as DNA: TGTGCCAGCAGTGTCCCAGGGTCAATCTCCGCTGGAAACACCATATATTTT.